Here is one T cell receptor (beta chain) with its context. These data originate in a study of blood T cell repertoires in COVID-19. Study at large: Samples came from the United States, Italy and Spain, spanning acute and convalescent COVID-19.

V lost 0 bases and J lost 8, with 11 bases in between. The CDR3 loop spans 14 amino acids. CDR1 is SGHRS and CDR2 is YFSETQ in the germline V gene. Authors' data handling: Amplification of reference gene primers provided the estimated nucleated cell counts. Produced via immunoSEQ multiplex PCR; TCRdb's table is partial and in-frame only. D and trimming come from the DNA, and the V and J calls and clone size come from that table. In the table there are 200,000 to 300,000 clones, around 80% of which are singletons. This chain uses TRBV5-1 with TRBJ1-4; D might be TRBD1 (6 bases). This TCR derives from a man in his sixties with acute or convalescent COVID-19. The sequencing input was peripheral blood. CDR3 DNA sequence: TGCGCCAGCAGCTTGGGTAGGGGGGGCGAAAAACTGTTTTTT. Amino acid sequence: CASSLGRGGEKLFF.